The next 14 T cell receptor beta chains were all read from a single sample in a study of blood T cell repertoires in COVID-19 (dated by TCRdb to the early 2020s). Libraries were made using the immunoSEQ multiplex PCR assay. Here the immuneACCESS table is served through TCRdb, limited to in-frame sequences with V and J called. Missing clones are a known gap in these copies; in checked studies unresolved V genes cover under half, and the rest lacks a known reason. Across this sample there are just under 150,000 clones, with approximately 89% seen only once. The ten largest clones add up to about 1.6% of the sample. Material: peripheral blood. The receptors stem from a human donor in a cohort sampled during active COVID-19.

This sequence joins TRBV5-1 and TRBJ1-4; 9 nucleotides align to TRBD1. The CDR3 spans 16 residues. V trimming: 4 bases; J trimming: 2 bases; junction bases outside the gene matches: 6. The germline CDR1 and CDR2 sequences are SGHRS and YFSETQ. The CDR3 sequence is CASSKGQGRTNEKLFF. The CDR3 bases are TGCGCCAGCAGCAAGGGACAGGGTCGCACTAATGAAAAACTGTTTTTT.

Points on this clone: Other DNA sequences of this sample code for an identical CDR3. The chain is built from TRBV2 and TRBJ1-4, with a tentative D call TRBD1 (5 bases). V lost 2 bases and J lost 2, with 9 bases in between. CDR3 length equals 15 residues. Germline V gene data show CDR1 as SNHLY and CDR2 as FYNNEI. The CDR3 here is CASSENRGTNEKLFF. The DNA of the CDR3 is TGTGCCAGCAGTGAAAATCGGGGGACTAATGAAAAACTGTTTTTT.

The V call is TRBV20-1, the J call TRBJ1-1, with D hard to call. Germline V gene sequence: CDR1 DFQATT, CDR2 SNEGSKA (reference sequence). With 7 bases removed from V and 3 bases from J, the gap between germline ends came to 9 bases. CDR3 length equals 11 residues. CDR3 coding DNA: TGCAGTGTGTCTCGGGACACTGAAGCTTTCTTT. This translates into CSVSRDTEAFF.

This chain links TRBV27 with TRBJ2-5; D gene unclear. This CDR3 has 12 residues. From germline, CDR1 is MNHEY and CDR2 SMNVEV (reference sequence). V lost 6 bases and J lost 2, with 7 bases in between. CDR3 amino acids: CASRSVQETQYF. CDR3 in DNA: TGTGCCAGCAGATCCGTACAAGAGACCCAGTACTTC.

V usage is TRBV5-4 and J usage is TRBJ2-2; 12 bases are a match to TRBD1. The CDR3 has 16 amino acids. The germline gives CDR1 SGHNT, CDR2 YYREEE (reference sequence). V shed 4 bases, J shed 7 bases, and the junction held 8 bases outside the gene matches. Here the CDR3 reads CASSIPGQGAIGELFF. The CDR3 DNA reads as TGTGCCAGCAGCATACCGGGACAGGGGGCTATCGGGGAGCTGTTTTTT.

In this sample, this clone turned up a few times. The chain joins TRBV20-1 to TRBJ1-1; TRBD1 matches 7 bases. This CDR3 contains 12 residues. Germline values: CDR1 DFQATT, CDR2 SNEGSKA (reference sequence). Unmatched junction bases numbered 4, after V lost 3 bases and J lost 6 bases. Here the CDR3 DNA reads TGCAGTGCTAGTTGGGGGACAGCTGAAGCTTTCTTT. This encodes CSASWGTAEAFF.

V and J are TRBV5-1 and TRBJ2-1; 11 nucleotides align to TRBD2. This CDR3 has 15 residues. V lost 4 bases and J lost 5; bases outside the gene matches: 5. Germline V lookup: CDR1 SGHRS, CDR2 YFSETQ. The CDR3 nucleotides are TGCGCCAGCAGCACCGGGACTAGCGGTGACAATGAGCAGTTCTTC. It specifies CASSTGTSGDNEQFF.

This clone was counted many times. CDR3: CASSTGAEGSPLHF. The CDR3, as DNA: TGTGCCAGCAGTACAGGGGCTGAAGGATCACCCCTCCACTTT. V and J are TRBV6-5 and TRBJ1-6; 7 bases fit TRBD1. The germline V gene encodes CDR1 MNHEY and CDR2 SVGAGI. With 5 bases clipped from V and 10 bases from J, the junction kept 8 bases outside the gene matches. The CDR3 sequence is 14 residues long.

This clone was seen only a few times. The chain recombines TRBV7-9 with TRBJ1-1; possible D gene TRBD1, 5 bases. CDR3 length: 17 amino acids. Germline assignment: CDR1 SEHNR and CDR2 FQNEAQ (reference sequence). V shed 3 bases and J shed 3 bases, with 20 bases lying between them. The CDR3 loop reads CASSFSPLRQKHTEAFF. CDR3 bases: TGTGCCAGCAGCTTTTCCCCCCTCCGACAGAAGCACACTGAAGCTTTCTTT. Full variable domain (remainder filled in from reference TRBV7-9 and TRBJ1-1): DTGVSQNPRHKITKRGQNVTFRCDPISEHNRLYWYRQTLGQGPEFLTYFQNEAQLEKSRLLSDRFSAERPKGSFSTLEIQRTEQGDSAMYLCASSFSPLRQKHTEAFFGQGTRLTVV.

The rearrangement uses TRBV7-8 and TRBJ2-1; D is possibly TRBD2 (5 bases). Trimming shortened V by 2 bases and J by 0 bases, and 11 bases separated the two germline ends. CDR1 and CDR2 (germline): SGHVS, FQNEAQ. The CDR3 runs 16 residues. The CDR3 DNA is TGTGCCAGCAGCTTAAGGCCAGCGGACTCCTACAATGAGCAGTTCTTC. Translating it yields CASSLRPADSYNEQFF. The full variable domain, its missing parts supplied by reference TRBV7-8 and TRBJ2-1, is GAGVSQSPRYKVAKRGQDVALRCDPISGHVSLFWYQQALGQGPEFLTYFQNEAQLDKSGLPSDRFFAERPEGSVSTLKIQRTQQEDSAVYLCASSLRPADSYNEQFFGPGTRLTVL.

V is TRBV2 and J is TRBJ2-1; the match to TRBD2 covers 7 bases. Per the germline V gene, CDR1 is SNHLY and CDR2 is FYNNEI. CDR3 length: 14 amino acids. With V trimmed by 8 bases and J by 0 bases, 4 bases remained unmatched. The chain's CDR3 is CASLGGSSYNEQFF. CDR3 DNA sequence: TGTGCCAGCCTCGGCGGGAGCTCCTACAATGAGCAGTTCTTC. Looking up the rest from reference TRBV2 and TRBJ2-1 gives the full variable domain: EPEVTQTPSHQVTQMGQEVILRCVPISNHLYFYWYRQILGQKVEFLVSFYNNEISEKSEIFDDQFSVERPDGSNFTLKIRSTKLEDSAMYFCASLGGSSYNEQFFGPGTRLTVL.

The genes are TRBV29-1 and TRBJ1-2; TRBD1 might be the D (5 bases). Germline values: CDR1 SQVTM, CDR2 ANQGSEA. The CDR3 has 13 amino acids. Trimming pared 5 bases from V and 8 bases from J, leaving 18 bases between. The CDR3 region has the DNA TGCAGCGTTATCGGGGACTCCTTACTCGGCTACACCTTC. Protein product: CSVIGDSLLGYTF.

The CDR3, as DNA: TGTGCCAGCACGGACACGATGGAGACCCAGTACTTC. Translated: CASTDTMETQYF. The gene calls are TRBV5-6 and TRBJ2-5; tentatively, D is TRBD1 (5 bases). Germline V gives CDR1 SGHDT, CDR2 YYEEEE. The CDR3 loop spans 12 amino acids. V lost 6 bases and J 5 bases, leaving 11 bases between the germline ends.

The V and J genes are TRBV27 and TRBJ2-3; a possible D gene is TRBD2 (6 bases). Trimming left V 5 bases short and J 0 bases short, with 15 bases between. In germline, CDR1 is MNHEY, CDR2 SMNVEV (reference sequence). CDR3 size: 16 residues. The CDR3 DNA is TGTGCCAGCAGTCCGTCACTGGGACTTAGCACAGATACGCAGTATTTT. Residues: CASSPSLGLSTDTQYF.